What follows are 25 T cell receptor beta chains derived from one specimen sequenced in a study of blood T cells in healthy people across ages. With a J-beta primer mix and a sample-barcoded 5' primer, a second PCR ran 7 to 11 cycles. TCRdb reprocessed the 5' RACE reads via MiXCR and lists one record per CDR3 protein. The table has about 830,000 distinct CDR3 sequences, nearly 60% seen once. The sequenced sample was blood. The receptors derive from a man aged 25-45 years in good health.

CDR3 coding DNA: TGCAGCGTTGCGTTAGGGGGGGGCAGCTCCTACGAGCAGTACTTC. As protein: CSVALGGGSSYEQYF. This chain links TRBV29-1 with TRBJ2-7; tentative D call: TRBD2 (7 bases). The CDR3 spans 15 residues. In germline, CDR1 is SQVTM, CDR2 ANQGSEA. Trimming took off 4 bases at V and 0 bases at J, with 16 bases between the two ends.

The chain carries TRBV3-1 and TRBJ2-5; D perhaps matches TRBD1 (6 bases). In germline, CDR1 is LGHDT, CDR2 YNNKEL (reference sequence). Trimming pared 4 bases from V and 1 base from J, leaving 19 bases between. CDR3 length equals 17 residues. This CDR3 is CASSLGSRTGPQETQYF. In DNA form, the CDR3 reads TGTGCCAGCAGCCTCGGTAGTAGAACAGGGCCCCAAGAGACCCAGTACTTC.

The genes are TRBV10-1 and TRBJ2-5, with 8 bases fitting TRBD1. The DNA end is a closer match to TRBJ2-7, so the J assignment may be wrong. Germline CDR1 reads WNHNN; CDR2 reads SYGVQD (reference sequence). This CDR3 comprises 14 residues. The CDR3, as DNA: TGCGCCAGCTCGGAAGCCAGGGGGCGGAACGAGCAGTACTTC. It yields the protein CASSEARGRNEQYF.

This clonotype was found a few times. The J gene is TRBJ2-7, the V gene TRBV28; no definite D call. This CDR3 spans 13 amino acids. Trimming pared 6 bases from V and 0 bases from J, leaving 9 bases between. Germline assignment: CDR1 MDHEN and CDR2 SYDVKM. In nucleotides, the CDR3 is TGTGCCAGCAGCATCGGGCACTCCTACGAGCAGTACTTC. This translates into CASSIGHSYEQYF. Variable domain in full (rest from reference TRBV28 and TRBJ2-7): DVKVTQSSRYLVKRTGEKVFLECVQDMDHENMFWYRQDPGLGLRLIYFSYDVKMKEKGDIPEGYSVSREKKERFSLILESASTNQTSMYLCASSIGHSYEQYFGPGTRLTVT.

This clonotype was observed a few times. This chain connects TRBV5-1 to TRBJ2-7; TRBD1 matches at 8 bases. Germline V lookup: CDR1 SGHRS, CDR2 YFSETQ. The trim removed 4 bases at V and 5 bases at J, leaving 8 bases unmatched. This CDR3 has 14 amino acids. CDR3 DNA: TGCGCCAGCAGCAACCTACCGGGACAGGACGAGCAGTACTTC. This translates into CASSNLPGQDEQYF.

The chain is built from TRBV20-1 and TRBJ2-7, with D hard to call. Germline CDR1 reads DFQATT; CDR2 reads SNEGSKA (reference sequence). Trimming left V 2 bases short and J 0 bases short, with 11 bases between. The CDR3 runs to 14 residues. This CDR3 reads CSARSQMNSYEQYF. The CDR3 DNA reads as TGCAGTGCTAGAAGTCAAATGAACTCCTACGAGCAGTACTTC.

The rearrangement uses TRBV5-1 and TRBJ1-1; TRBD1 is a possible D gene (5 bases). Germline CDR1 SGHRS, CDR2 YFSETQ. The CDR3 loop spans 15 amino acids. Trimming took 5 bases from V and 3 from J, leaving 17 bases between them. The CDR3 DNA sequence: TGCGCCAGCAGGCCCCCGTGGGGGTTGGACACTGAAGCTTTCTTT. As protein: CASRPPWGLDTEAFF.

In this sample, this clonotype turned up many times. The genes are TRBV29-1 and TRBJ2-1; tentatively, D is TRBD1 (5 bases). The CDR3 runs 10 residues. Trimming removed 4 bases at V and 9 bases at J, with 7 bases between. Germline CDR1 and CDR2: SQVTM and ANQGSEA. The CDR3 reads CSVGQPEQFF. In DNA, the CDR3 is TGCAGCGTTGGACAGCCTGAGCAGTTCTTC.

This chain joins TRBV13 and TRBJ2-1; tentative D call: TRBD2 (6 bases). Germline V CDR1 and CDR2: PRHDT, FYEKMQ (reference sequence). V lost 10 bases and J lost 7, with 20 bases in between. The CDR3 length is 14 residues. In DNA, the CDR3 is TGTGCCACCACGTCGGATACTAGCCGGAATGAGCAGTTCTTC. Translated: CATTSDTSRNEQFF.

CDR3 protein: CATSDSTSEGASDTQYF. The CDR3 DNA sequence: TGTGCCACCAGTGACTCCACTAGCGAGGGGGCCTCAGATACGCAGTATTTT. This chain joins TRBV24-1 and TRBJ2-3; D possibly uses TRBD1 or TRBD2 (7 bases each). The ends were cut back, 4 bases at V and 4 bases at J, with 20 bases in the middle. The CDR3 is 17 residues long. CDR1 and CDR2 from the germline V gene are KGHDR and SFDVKD.

This chain links TRBV10-3 with TRBJ2-5; maybe TRBD1 (6 bases). Trimming took 0 bases from V and 5 from J, leaving 16 bases between them. CDR1 is ENHRY, CDR2 SYGVKD, per germline. This CDR3 contains 16 residues. The CDR3 DNA is TGTGCCATCAGTGAGTCGACAGCGCTGAGGGGGGAGACCCAGTACTTC. This translates into CAISESTALRGETQYF.

This clonotype was detected a few times. The chain employs TRBV5-1 and TRBJ2-4; D might be TRBD2 (6 bases). Germline V lookup: CDR1 SGHRS, CDR2 YFSETQ. This CDR3 comprises 13 residues. The V end was cut by 0 bases, the J end by 8 bases, with 9 bases between. CDR3 coding DNA: TGCGCCAGCAGCTTGGACGGGAGTTACATTCAGTACTTC. Translating it yields CASSLDGSYIQYF.

This chain connects TRBV7-9 to TRBJ2-5; D is ambiguous. Germline CDR1 SEHNR, CDR2 FQNEAQ (reference sequence). The CDR3 sequence is 14 residues long. Deletions cut 1 base from V and 0 bases from J, with 6 bases between. The CDR3 nucleotides read TGTGCCAGCAGCTTAGGGTACAACCAAGAGACCCAGTACTTC. Encoded protein: CASSLGYNQETQYF.

The chain recombines TRBV20-1 with TRBJ2-1, with 8 bases matching TRBD1. CDR1 DFQATT and CDR2 SNEGSKA come from the germline V gene (reference sequence). V lost 5 bases and J lost 9; bases outside the gene matches: 12. The CDR3 runs to 14 residues. The chain's CDR3 is CSAWARTGIGEQFF. CDR3 bases: TGCAGTGCTTGGGCCCGGACAGGGATAGGTGAGCAGTTCTTC.

This chain uses TRBV6-5 with TRBJ2-7; D remains ambiguous. The V gene lost 6 bases and the J gene lost 6 bases, with 15 bases spanning the gap. The length of the CDR3 is 13 residues. CDR1 is MNHEY, CDR2 SVGAGI, per germline. The CDR3 reads CASSQRPYSEQYF. CDR3 DNA sequence: TGTGCCAGCAGCCAAAGACCATACTCCGAGCAGTACTTC.

As concerns this clonotype: One end of the junction varies from germline; a read error may be responsible. The chain links TRBV7-2 to TRBJ1-2, with 10 bases aligning to TRBD1. Germline loops: CDR1 SGHTA, CDR2 FQGNSA. The CDR3 length is 13 residues. The CDR3 DNA follows: TGTGCCAGCAGGACGACAGGGGGCTATGGCCACACCTTC. Protein product: CASRTTGGYGHTF.

This clonotype turned up a few times. The DNA of the CDR3 is TGCGCCAGCAGCCCAAACACAGGGGCTGGGGCCAACGTCCTGACTTTC. Translated, it gives CASSPNTGAGANVLTF. This sequence joins TRBV5-1 and TRBJ2-6; 7 bases line up with TRBD1. CDR3 length: 16 amino acids. V lost 4 bases and J lost 2; bases outside the gene matches: 6. Germline-derived CDR1 and CDR2 are SGHRS and YFSETQ.

The V gene is TRBV4-3, the J gene TRBJ2-5, with D perhaps TRBD2 (5 bases). Trimming removed 1 base at V and 5 bases at J, with 14 bases between. The CDR3 totals 15 residues. Germline V gene data show CDR1 as LGHNA and CDR2 as YSLEER. CDR3 sequence reads: CASSQGLESSETQYF. The CDR3 DNA reads as TGCGCCAGCAGCCAAGGTCTTGAGTCTAGCGAGACCCAGTACTTC.

This clonotype occurred a few times. The chain couples TRBV28 to TRBJ2-1, with 8 bases aligning to TRBD2. This CDR3 is 14 amino acids long. The germline CDR1 and CDR2 sequences are MDHEN and SYDVKM. With V trimmed by 9 bases and J by 8 bases, 12 bases remained unmatched. The DNA for the CDR3 is TGTGCCAGTATTACCGGGACTAGGGCGGATGAGCAGTTCTTC. Translating gives CASITGTRADEQFF. Using reference TRBV28 and TRBJ2-1 for the parts outside the CDR3, the full variable domain is DVKVTQSSRYLVKRTGEKVFLECVQDMDHENMFWYRQDPGLGLRLIYFSYDVKMKEKGDIPEGYSVSREKKERFSLILESASTNQTSMYLCASITGTRADEQFFGPGTRLTVL.

CDR3 in DNA: TGTGCCAGCAGCTTACAACAGGGGGCTACTGGCGAGCAGTACTTC. Protein sequence: CASSLQQGATGEQYF. The V gene is TRBV11-2, the J gene TRBJ2-7; 9 nucleotides match TRBD1. CDR1 is SGHAT and CDR2 is FQNNGV in the germline V gene. Trimming cost V 2 bases and J 6 bases; bases outside gene matches: 8. The CDR3 covers 15 residues.

The genes are TRBV3-1 and TRBJ2-1; 16 nucleotides agree with TRBD2. In germline, CDR1 is LGHDT, CDR2 YNNKEL (reference sequence). J gave up 7 bases and V 5 bases, and 8 bases lay outside the gene matches. This CDR3 has 17 residues. The CDR3 DNA reads as TGTGCCAGCAGCGCGGGGACTAGCGGGGGGGCAGGAAATGAGCAGTTCTTC. It yields the protein CASSAGTSGGAGNEQFF.

The J gene is TRBJ2-7, the V gene TRBV7-9; a weak D match, TRBD2 (6 bases). CDR1 is SEHNR, CDR2 FQNEAQ, per germline (reference sequence). The CDR3 spans 12 residues. V was pared by 8 bases and J by 3 bases, with 11 bases between. CDR3 region: CASGGMGYEQYF. The CDR3 DNA reads as TGTGCCAGCGGCGGGATGGGCTACGAGCAGTACTTC.

The chain employs TRBV7-2 and TRBJ2-6, with D hard to call. CDR3 length equals 15 residues. The V end lost 10 bases, the J end lost 3 bases, and 16 bases lay between the germline ends. The V gene's germline CDR1 is SGHTA and CDR2 FQGNSA. In DNA form, the CDR3 reads TGTGCCACCATGTCCTGGTTGGATGGGGCCAACGTCCTGACTTTC. Translation gives CATMSWLDGANVLTF.

This clonotype was counted a few times. The chain carries TRBV29-1 and TRBJ2-6; D gene ambiguous. V was pared by 4 bases and J by 1 base, with 11 bases between. The CDR3 length is 15 residues. Germline CDR1 is SQVTM and CDR2 is ANQGSEA. The CDR3 nucleotides read TGCAGCGTTGTTGAGCCTGGGTCTGGGGCCAACGTCCTGACTTTC. Its translation: CSVVEPGSGANVLTF.

This clonotype occurred a few times. The genes are TRBV20-1 and TRBJ2-1; tentative D call: TRBD2 (5 bases). From germline, CDR1 is DFQATT and CDR2 SNEGSKA (reference sequence). The CDR3 runs to 14 residues. Trimming took 6 bases from V and 3 from J, leaving 15 bases between them. CDR3 sequence reads: CSASRGDNYNEQFF. CDR3 bases: TGCAGTGCCTCCCGGGGAGACAACTACAATGAGCAGTTCTTC.